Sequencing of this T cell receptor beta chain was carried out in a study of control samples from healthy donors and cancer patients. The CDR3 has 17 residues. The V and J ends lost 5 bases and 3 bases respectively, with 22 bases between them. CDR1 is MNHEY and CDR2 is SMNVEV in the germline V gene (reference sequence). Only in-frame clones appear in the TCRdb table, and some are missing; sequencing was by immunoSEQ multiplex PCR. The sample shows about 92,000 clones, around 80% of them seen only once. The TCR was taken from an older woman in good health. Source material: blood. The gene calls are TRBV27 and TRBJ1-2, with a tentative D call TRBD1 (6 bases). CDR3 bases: TGTGCCAGCAGTCGACTCAGGGGACCATTAGCAGACTATGGCTACACCTTC. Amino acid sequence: CASSRLRGPLADYGYTF.